Following are 20 T cell receptor beta chains from one sample sequenced in a study of blood T cells in healthy people across ages. A second PCR, run for roughly 7 to 11 cycles, used a sample-barcoded 5' primer plus a J-beta primer mix. TCRdb processed the 5' RACE reads anew with MiXCR; each CDR3 protein has one entry. The sample lists about 650,000 distinct CDR3 sequences, 32% occurring once. Input material: blood. The receptors derive from a woman at least 80 years old in good health.

This sequence joins TRBV21-1 and TRBJ2-2; the table's TRBD1 call for D was not verified on the DNA. TRBV21-1 is a pseudogene segment. This CDR3 spans 20 amino acids. Here the CDR3 reads CASSKKPPIHDRRNTGELFF. The CDR3 nucleotides are TGTGCCAGCAGCAAAAAACCCCCAATCCACGACAGGAGGAACACCGGGGAGCTGTTTTTT.

Many counts were recorded for this clonotype. This chain joins TRBV3-1 and TRBJ2-5; possibly TRBD2 for D (6 bases). V was pared by 6 bases and J by 7 bases, with 9 bases between. Germline CDR1 is LGHDT and CDR2 is YNNKEL (reference sequence). This CDR3 spans 11 amino acids. In nucleotides, the CDR3 is TGTGCCAGCAGTCCCGGGGGGACCCAGTACTTC. As protein: CASSPGGTQYF.

This clonotype was recorded at least ten times. V gene TRBV9 combines with J gene TRBJ2-3; D tentatively fits TRBD1 or TRBD2 (5 bases each). The CDR3 extends over 14 amino acids. Germline CDR1 SGDLS, CDR2 YYNGEE. V was trimmed by 0 bases and J by 5 bases, leaving 10 bases between them. Written as DNA, the CDR3 is TGTGCCAGCAGCGTAGCGGGGCTTGGAGATACGCAGTATTTT. Translating gives CASSVAGLGDTQYF.

This clonotype was observed at least ten times. This chain connects TRBV7-2 to TRBJ2-5; the match to TRBD2 covers 9 bases. CDR1 SGHTA and CDR2 FQGNSA come from the germline V gene. This CDR3 region has 15 residues. The ends lost 6 bases at V and 3 bases at J; junction bases unmatched: 8. The CDR3 protein is CASRDLAGPEETQYF. The CDR3 DNA reads TGTGCCAGCAGAGACCTAGCGGGGCCGGAAGAGACCCAGTACTTC.

This clonotype was seen repeatedly, ten times or more. This chain links TRBV5-1 with TRBJ1-2, with 7 bases matching TRBD1. The CDR3 is made up of 12 amino acids. The germline gives CDR1 SGHRS, CDR2 YFSETQ. J lost 7 bases, V lost 4 bases, and 4 bases had no gene match. CDR3 nucleotide sequence: TGCGCCAGCAGCGTGGAGGGGGCTGGCTACACCTTC. Its protein product is CASSVEGAGYTF.

Turning to this clonotype: The junction departs from germline at one end; a sequencing error may be responsible. The gene calls are TRBV5-1 and TRBJ2-3; a weak D match, TRBD1 (5 bases). Germline V gene data show CDR1 as SGHRS and CDR2 as YFSETQ. This CDR3 is built from 16 residues. CDR3: CASTLGSEGGTDTQYF. The CDR3 DNA reads as TGCGCCAGCACCTTGGGAAGTGAAGGGGGCACAGATACGCAGTATTTT.

The J gene is TRBJ2-1, the V gene TRBV7-9, with TRBD2 identical over 7 bases. The CDR3 has 15 residues. J was trimmed by 10 bases and V by 6 bases; bases with no gene match: 15. Germline loops: CDR1 SEHNR, CDR2 FQNEAQ (reference sequence). The CDR3 protein is CASRPSAGVLREQFF. CDR3 nucleotides: TGTGCCAGCAGACCGAGTGCGGGAGTATTAAGAGAGCAGTTCTTC. The whole variable domain, filled in from reference TRBV7-9 and TRBJ2-1, reads DTGVSQNPRHKITKRGQNVTFRCDPISEHNRLYWYRQTLGQGPEFLTYFQNEAQLEKSRLLSDRFSAERPKGSFSTLEIQRTEQGDSAMYLCASRPSAGVLREQFFGPGTRLTVL.

The chain links TRBV7-9 to TRBJ2-1; 8 bases align to TRBD2. The V segment lost 7 bases and the J segment 3 bases; nucleotides outside the gene matches: 8. The CDR3 has 15 amino acids. Germline lookup yields CDR1 SEHNR and CDR2 FQNEAQ (reference sequence). The CDR3 sequence: CASTFRAGGYNEQFF. As DNA, the CDR3 is TGTGCCAGCACCTTCCGGGCGGGGGGCTACAATGAGCAGTTCTTC.

This clonotype was seen at least ten times. This chain links TRBV9 with TRBJ1-4; weak D call: TRBD1 (6 bases). The CDR3 sequence is 15 residues long. Trimming removed 0 bases at V and 7 bases at J, with 13 bases between. Germline loops: CDR1 SGDLS, CDR2 YYNGEE. CDR3 sequence: CASSVASGAGEKLFF. The CDR3, as DNA: TGTGCCAGCAGCGTAGCTTCAGGGGCTGGTGAAAAACTGTTTTTT.

The chain couples TRBV10-3 to TRBJ2-2; TRBD1 is a possible D gene (5 bases). Looked up from germline, CDR1 is ENHRY and CDR2 is SYGVKD. This CDR3 has 14 residues. Trimming took 4 bases from V and 2 from J, leaving 8 bases between them. This CDR3 is CAISGTGNTGELFF. The CDR3 DNA sequence: TGTGCCATCAGTGGAACAGGAAACACCGGGGAGCTGTTTTTT.

This clonotype occurred many times. This sequence joins TRBV20-1 and TRBJ1-5; 8 positions match TRBD1. CDR3 length: 13 residues. After removal of 6 bases from V and 5 bases from J, the junction contained 6 bases not matched to a gene. Germline CDR1 and CDR2: DFQATT and SNEGSKA (reference sequence). Here the CDR3 reads CSANRGRDQPQHF. The CDR3 DNA reads as TGCAGTGCAAACAGGGGGAGGGATCAGCCCCAGCATTTT.

In this sample, this clonotype turned up many times. The chain combines TRBV28 with TRBJ2-1; D is tentatively TRBD1 or TRBD2 (5 bases each). CDR1 and CDR2 (germline): MDHEN, SYDVKM. This CDR3 comprises 16 residues. V lost 4 bases and J 6 bases, leaving 19 bases between the germline ends. Here the CDR3 DNA reads TGTGCCAGCAGTTCACCGGGGACCGAAGACCTCAATGAGCAGTTCTTC. The encoded protein is CASSSPGTEDLNEQFF. The full variable domain, rest sourced from reference TRBV28 and TRBJ2-1, is DVKVTQSSRYLVKRTGEKVFLECVQDMDHENMFWYRQDPGLGLRLIYFSYDVKMKEKGDIPEGYSVSREKKERFSLILESASTNQTSMYLCASSSPGTEDLNEQFFGPGTRLTVL.

This clonotype was recorded many times. The rearrangement uses TRBV9 and TRBJ2-7; 11 bases line up with TRBD2. Germline V gene sequence: CDR1 SGDLS, CDR2 YYNGEE. The CDR3 covers 15 residues. The J segment lost 7 bases and the V segment lost 0 bases, leaving 6 bases of the junction unmatched. The CDR3 spells CASSVEASGRLEQYF. CDR3 DNA sequence: TGTGCCAGCAGCGTAGAAGCTAGCGGGAGGTTGGAGCAGTACTTC.

The rearrangement links TRBV6-2 or TRBV6-3 to TRBJ2-7, with TRBD2 identical over 7 bases. Per germline, CDR1 MNHEY and CDR2 SVGEGT. The J segment lost 4 bases and the V segment lost 7 bases, leaving 13 bases of the junction unmatched. CDR3 size: 15 residues. This CDR3 is CASTDGASGLYEQYF. In nucleotides, the CDR3 is TGTGCCAGCACCGACGGGGCTAGCGGCTTATACGAGCAGTACTTC.

Note on this clonotype: A read error may be the cause here, since a much bigger clone is one base away. The chain has TRBV27 and TRBJ2-1; D possibly corresponds to TRBD2 (6 bases). The germline V and J ends were trimmed by 6 bases and 9 bases, with 12 bases remaining between them. The CDR3 runs to 12 residues. In germline, CDR1 is MNHEY, CDR2 SMNVEV (reference sequence). The CDR3 region is CASSRTGSEQFF. CDR3 DNA sequence: TGTGCCAGCAGCCGGACCGGGAGTGAGCAGTTCTTC.

This clonotype showed up many times. The J gene is TRBJ1-2, the V gene TRBV11-1; a weak D match, TRBD1 (6 bases). Looked up from germline, CDR1 is SGHAT and CDR2 is FQDESV (reference sequence). Trimming pared 5 bases from V and 5 bases from J, leaving 18 bases between. The CDR3 runs 15 residues. This chain's CDR3 is CASSTYQGHHYGYTF. CDR3 DNA: TGTGCCAGCAGCACCTACCAGGGACATCATTATGGCTACACCTTC.

This clonotype appeared a few times. This chain connects TRBV27 to TRBJ1-5, with unresolved D. The germline V gene encodes CDR1 MNHEY and CDR2 SMNVEV (reference sequence). V lost 5 bases and J lost 3, with 8 bases in between. The CDR3 loop spans 13 amino acids. The CDR3 reads CASSRHYNQPQHF. The CDR3 bases are TGTGCCAGCAGTCGACATTACAATCAGCCCCAGCATTTT.

The V and J genes are TRBV5-1 and TRBJ2-5; 12 bases are a match to TRBD2. The V gene end was trimmed by 0 bases and the J gene end by 2 bases; junction bases not matched to a gene: 5. The CDR3 sequence is 17 residues long. Looked up from germline, CDR1 is SGHRS and CDR2 is YFSETQ. The CDR3 sequence: CASSLAVLAGGQETQYF. CDR3 nucleotides: TGCGCCAGCAGCTTGGCCGTTCTAGCGGGAGGGCAAGAGACCCAGTACTTC.

This clonotype was observed at least ten times. V usage is TRBV5-4 and J usage is TRBJ2-7; D gene unclear. Germline values: CDR1 SGHNT, CDR2 YYREEE (reference sequence). The CDR3 extends over 15 amino acids. V was clipped by 4 bases and J by 3 bases, with 17 bases between them. CDR3 loop: CASSKTSQIDYEQYF. DNA for the CDR3: TGTGCCAGCAGCAAGACATCTCAGATAGACTACGAGCAGTACTTC.

In its sample, this clonotype was seen many times. The chain links TRBV5-1 to TRBJ2-3; D remains unclear. This CDR3 has 15 amino acids. The germline CDR1 and CDR2 sequences are SGHRS and YFSETQ. The V end lost 2 bases, the J end lost 2 bases, and 12 bases lay between the germline ends. The CDR3 coding sequence is TGCGCCAGCAGCTTCGAAGGACGGAACACAGATACGCAGTATTTT. Protein sequence: CASSFEGRNTDTQYF.